This passage covers 9 T cell receptor beta chains from one sample sequenced in a study of low-dose radiotherapy and immunotherapy resistance in tumors. This sample's time point: before trial treatment. TRAV- and TRBV-specific primers primed first-strand cDNA, covering alpha and beta chains. Amplification of TCRs used a constant-region primer and V-primer adapter for about 20 PCR cycles. TCRdb used MiXCR to reprocess the reads, holding one entry per CDR3 protein. The repertoire holds tens of thousands of distinct CDR3 sequences, with under 10% as singletons. This specimen was PBMCs, taken before treatment. These receptors came from a male donor with prostate cancer.

The table lists this clonotype with many counts. The rearrangement uses TRBV3-1 and TRBJ1-1, with D possibly being TRBD1 (6 bases). Germline V gene sequence: CDR1 LGHDT, CDR2 YNNKEL (reference sequence). Trimming pared 4 bases from V and 4 bases from J, leaving 13 bases between. CDR3 length: 14 amino acids. Written as DNA, the CDR3 is TGTGCCAGCAGCCGGCGTGGGGACACCACTGAAGCTTTCTTT. As protein: CASSRRGDTTEAFF.

The sample holds many counts of this clonotype. The CDR3 protein is CASSFSQAYEQYF. The CDR3 DNA is TGTGCCAGCAGTTTCTCACAAGCCTACGAGCAGTACTTC. V usage is TRBV6-5 and J usage is TRBJ2-7; unclear D gene. This CDR3 is built from 13 residues. Trimming stripped 4 bases from V and 2 bases from J, with 9 bases between. CDR1 MNHEY and CDR2 SVGAGI come from the germline V gene.

This clonotype appeared many times. The genes are TRBV20-1 and TRBJ2-3; no firm D call. Trimming left V 5 bases short and J 6 bases short, with 15 bases between. CDR3 size: 13 residues. Germline loops: CDR1 DFQATT, CDR2 SNEGSKA (reference sequence). The DNA for the CDR3 is TGCAGTGCTGGCTACCGGGTGGGGGATACGCAGTATTTT. Its translation: CSAGYRVGDTQYF.

This clonotype was recorded a few times. V and J are TRBV5-1 and TRBJ2-7; D call uncertain. Germline values: CDR1 SGHRS, CDR2 YFSETQ. The CDR3 runs to 14 residues. Deletions cut 0 bases from V and 3 bases from J, with 10 bases between. Written as DNA, the CDR3 is TGCGCCAGCAGCTTGGCTTCAACAGACTACGAGCAGTACTTC. It yields the protein CASSLASTDYEQYF.

In its sample, this clonotype was seen many times. The V gene is TRBV5-1, the J gene TRBJ1-2, with 10 bases aligning to TRBD1. The CDR3 has 14 amino acids. The germline V gene encodes CDR1 SGHRS and CDR2 YFSETQ. After removal of 4 bases from V and 7 bases from J, the junction contained 7 bases not matched to a gene. CDR3 in amino acids: CASSPDRGRGGYTF. The CDR3, as DNA: TGCGCCAGCAGCCCTGACAGGGGGCGTGGTGGCTACACCTTC.

This clonotype has a count of ten or more. This chain uses TRBV7-6 with TRBJ2-7; D is ambiguous. Germline V gives CDR1 SGHVS, CDR2 FNYEAQ. This CDR3 contains 14 residues. V gave up 4 bases and J gave up 3 bases, with 13 bases separating them. CDR3 protein: CASSSEDRHYEQYF. CDR3 DNA: TGTGCCAGCAGCTCAGAAGACCGACACTACGAGCAGTACTTC.

This clonotype occurred many times. The rearrangement joins TRBV2 to TRBJ2-7; no reliable D call. The CDR3 contains 15 residues. V lost 5 bases, J lost 3 bases, and 17 bases lay in between. Looked up from germline, CDR1 is SNHLY and CDR2 is FYNNEI. This CDR3 reads CASSSETYINYEQYF. CDR3 nucleotide sequence: TGTGCCAGCAGTTCTGAAACCTATATTAACTACGAGCAGTACTTC.

The chain employs TRBV21-1 and TRBJ2-5. TRBV21-1 constitutes a pseudogene. The length of the CDR3 is 11 residues. The CDR3 region is CASSSSGTQYF. DNA of the CDR3: TGTGCCAGCAGCTCCTCGGGGACCCAGTACTTC.

At least ten counts were recorded for this clonotype. The chain combines TRBV5-5 with TRBJ1-4; 8 nucleotides match TRBD1. This CDR3 has 15 residues. Germline CDR1 is SGHKS and CDR2 is YYEKEE (reference sequence). After removal of 4 bases from V and 5 bases from J, the junction contained 7 bases not matched to a gene. CDR3 bases: TGTGCCAGCAGCGCCACCGGGACAGGAAATGAAAAACTGTTTTTT. It specifies CASSATGTGNEKLFF.